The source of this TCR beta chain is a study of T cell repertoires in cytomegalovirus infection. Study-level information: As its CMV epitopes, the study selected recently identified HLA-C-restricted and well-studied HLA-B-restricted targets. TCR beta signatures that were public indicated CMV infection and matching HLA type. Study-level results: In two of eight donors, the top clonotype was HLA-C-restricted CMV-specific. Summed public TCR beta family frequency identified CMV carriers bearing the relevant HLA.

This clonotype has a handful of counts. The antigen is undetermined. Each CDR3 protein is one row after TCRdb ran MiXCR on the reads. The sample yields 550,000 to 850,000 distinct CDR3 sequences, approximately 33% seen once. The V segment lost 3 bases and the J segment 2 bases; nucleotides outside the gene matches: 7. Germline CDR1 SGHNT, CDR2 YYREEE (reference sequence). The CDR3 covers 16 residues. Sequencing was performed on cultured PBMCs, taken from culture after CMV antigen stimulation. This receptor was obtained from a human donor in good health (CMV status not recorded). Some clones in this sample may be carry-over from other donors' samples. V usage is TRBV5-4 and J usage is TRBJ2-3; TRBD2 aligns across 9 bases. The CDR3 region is CASSSTSGSTTDTQYF. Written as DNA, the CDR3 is TGTGCCAGCAGCTCTACTAGCGGGTCTACCACAGATACGCAGTATTTT.